The 32 T cell receptor beta chains presented below share a single source sample, sequenced in a study of cytomegalovirus exposure and HLA in healthy donors. A multiplex PCR was run with 60 Vbeta primers and 13 Jbeta primers. The protocol was immunoSEQ multiplex PCR, while the TCRdb copy is restricted to in-frame clones and leaves out a portion. The sample yields 150,000 or so clones, 70% to 90% seen once. Sequencing was performed on PBMCs. These receptors all stem from a woman between 40 and 55 years old in good health and CMV-seropositive.

V usage is TRBV27 and J usage is TRBJ1-4; possible D gene TRBD1, 5 bases. Trimming shortened V by 5 bases and J by 5 bases, and 12 bases separated the two germline ends. This CDR3 spans 14 amino acids. Germline V gene data show CDR1 as MNHEY and CDR2 as SMNVEV (reference sequence). Written as DNA, the CDR3 is TGTGCCAGCAGTCTTTGGGGGGGGAATGAAAAACTGTTTTTT. It encodes CASSLWGGNEKLFF.

The rearrangement joins TRBV18 to TRBJ2-3; D unresolved. In germline, CDR1 is KGHSH, CDR2 LQKENI. This CDR3 comprises 15 residues. V lost 1 base, J lost 2 bases, and 10 bases lay in between. CDR3 nucleotide sequence: TGTGCCAGCTCACCACGCCTAGTGGACACAGATACGCAGTATTTT. This encodes CASSPRLVDTDTQYF.

Of note for this clone: At one end, the junction sequence differs from germline, possibly due to a read error. J is TRBJ2-1 and V is TRBV10-1, with D possibly matching TRBD2 (6 bases). CDR1 is WNHNN and CDR2 is SYGVQD in the germline V gene (reference sequence). CDR3 size: 17 residues. The CDR3 sequence: CASSDGGSGPAYNEQFF. The CDR3 nucleotides are TGTGCCAGCAGTGATGGGGGAAGCGGGCCGGCCTACAATGAGCAGTTCTTC.

In regard to this clone: Relative to the germline gene, one junction end is altered; a read error may explain this. The chain uses TRBV13 and TRBJ2-5; 8 bases match TRBD1. The CDR3 has 11 residues. Germline assignment: CDR1 PRHDT and CDR2 FYEKMQ (reference sequence). The CDR3 DNA follows: TGTGCCAGCAGCTTAGGGGACAGGGTTAACTTC. This sequence encodes CASSLGDRVNF.

The CDR3: CAWKAGGQPQHF. The CDR3 DNA sequence: TGTGCCTGGAAAGCGGGCGGGCAGCCCCAGCATTTT. The V call is TRBV30, the J call TRBJ1-5; D unclear. Germline loops: CDR1 GTSNPN, CDR2 SVGIG (reference sequence). V was trimmed by 4 bases and J by 7 bases, leaving 11 bases between them. The CDR3 runs to 12 residues.

This clone was seen just once. The chain uses TRBV10-3 and TRBJ1-5; 9 nucleotides match TRBD1. With 0 bases clipped from V and 4 bases from J, the junction kept 7 bases outside the gene matches. CDR1 is ENHRY and CDR2 is SYGVKD in the germline V gene. The length of the CDR3 is 17 residues. The CDR3 nucleotides are TGTGCCATCAGTGAGTCGGACAGGGGCATGGGAAATCAGCCCCAGCATTTT. The encoded protein is CAISESDRGMGNQPQHF.

CDR3: CAWTRVGKSYEQYF. CDR3 DNA: TGTGCCTGGACACGGGTTGGTAAATCCTACGAGCAGTACTTC. The chain couples TRBV30 to TRBJ2-7; D not certain. V was pared by 4 bases and J by 1 base, with 14 bases between. Germline CDR1 reads GTSNPN; CDR2 reads SVGIG (reference sequence). The CDR3 has 14 residues.

V and J are TRBV2 and TRBJ1-1, with 8 nucleotides matching TRBD1. The trim removed 4 bases at V and 4 bases at J, leaving 8 bases unmatched. The CDR3 is 15 residues long. Germline V gives CDR1 SNHLY, CDR2 FYNNEI. The CDR3 spells CASSVYRGASTEAFF. The CDR3, as DNA: TGTGCCAGCAGTGTGTACAGGGGGGCGAGCACTGAAGCTTTCTTT.

V is TRBV28 and J is TRBJ1-1; D gene uncertain. CDR3 length: 14 amino acids. V was shortened by 3 bases and J by 5 bases, with 13 bases between the two germline ends. Germline V gene sequence: CDR1 MDHEN, CDR2 SYDVKM. The CDR3 spells CASSFGRARTEAFF. In DNA form, the CDR3 reads TGTGCCAGCAGTTTCGGGAGAGCGCGGACTGAAGCTTTCTTT.

V and J are TRBV10-3 and TRBJ2-7; 11 nucleotides align to TRBD2. CDR3 size: 14 residues. J was trimmed by 1 base and V by 6 bases; bases with no gene match: 2. CDR1 is ENHRY, CDR2 SYGVKD, per germline. The CDR3 sequence: CAISRLAGSYEQYF. CDR3 DNA sequence: TGTGCCATCAGCCGACTAGCGGGATCCTACGAGCAGTACTTC.

The rearrangement uses TRBV6-5 and TRBJ1-6; no firm D call. V was trimmed by 5 bases and J by 8 bases, leaving 13 bases between them. Germline loops: CDR1 MNHEY, CDR2 SVGAGI. The CDR3 covers 14 residues. CDR3 bases: TGTGCCAGCAGTAAAAACTATCGCGATTCACCCCTCCACTTT. Translation gives CASSKNYRDSPLHF.

This clone appeared a single time. The rearrangement links TRBV7-2 to TRBJ1-5; D possibly corresponds to TRBD1 (5 bases). The V end lost 5 bases, the J end lost 4 bases, and 12 bases lay between the germline ends. Looked up from germline, CDR1 is SGHTA and CDR2 is FQGNSA. This CDR3 has 14 residues. DNA for the CDR3: TGTGCCAGCAGCCCAGACAGAAGAAATCAGCCCCAGCATTTT. Translated, it gives CASSPDRRNQPQHF.

This clone has only one observation. Other DNA sequences in the sample encode the same CDR3. J is TRBJ1-3 and V is TRBV5-1, with D unclear. The CDR3 covers 13 residues. CDR1 is SGHRS, CDR2 YFSETQ, per germline. V was trimmed by 4 bases and J by 4 bases, leaving 9 bases between them. CDR3 sequence: CASSPGSGNTIYF. The CDR3 nucleotides read TGCGCCAGCAGCCCAGGAAGCGGAAACACCATATATTTT.

The chain combines TRBV18 with TRBJ1-1, with D tentatively TRBD1 (6 bases). The CDR3 is made up of 14 amino acids. V gave up 1 base and J gave up 4 bases, with 10 bases separating them. Germline V gene lookup returns CDR1 KGHSH and CDR2 LQKENI. The CDR3 is CASSPRGLGTEAFF. The CDR3 nucleotides read TGTGCCAGCTCACCACGGGGGCTGGGCACTGAAGCTTTCTTT.

This clone showed up just a few times. This sequence joins TRBV11-3 and TRBJ2-7; the D is unclear. This CDR3 is 12 amino acids long. Germline lookup yields CDR1 SGHNT and CDR2 YENEEA. Between the trimmed V and J ends, which lost 0 bases and 2 bases, there was a span of 2 bases. CDR3 sequence reads: CASSLDTYEQYF. CDR3 in DNA: TGTGCCAGCAGCTTAGACACCTACGAGCAGTACTTC. Variable domain in full (rest from reference TRBV11-3 and TRBJ2-7): EAGVVQSPRYKIIEKKQPVAFWCNPISGHNTLYWYLQNLGQGPELLIRYENEEAVDDSQLPKDRFSAERLKGVDSTLKIQPAELGDSAVYLCASSLDTYEQYFGPGTRLTVT.

The gene calls are TRBV7-3 and TRBJ2-1, with TRBD1 as a possible D gene (5 bases). Germline loops: CDR1 SGHTA, CDR2 FQGTGA. There are 14 residues in the CDR3. Between the trimmed V and J ends, which lost 3 bases and 4 bases, there was a span of 10 bases. The CDR3 DNA sequence: TGTGCCAGCAGCTTGGGGCAGTCTTACAATGAGCAGTTCTTC. Residues: CASSLGQSYNEQFF.

The genes are TRBV28 and TRBJ2-2, with D possibly matching TRBD1 (5 bases). Germline lookup yields CDR1 MDHEN and CDR2 SYDVKM. The CDR3 covers 15 residues. The V end lost 4 bases, the J end lost 2 bases, and 11 bases lay between the germline ends. CDR3 protein: CASSYLDRNTGELFF. CDR3 in DNA: TGTGCCAGCAGTTATCTCGACAGAAACACCGGGGAGCTGTTTTTT.

The V call is TRBV29-1, the J call TRBJ1-4; TRBD1 matches 7 bases. Trimming at V came to 4 bases and at J to 4 bases, leaving 3 bases not matched to a gene. CDR3 length: 13 residues. Per the germline V gene, CDR1 is SQVTM and CDR2 is ANQGSEA. The CDR3 nucleotides are TGCAGCGTTGCCGGACAGGTTAATGAAAAACTGTTTTTT. Residues: CSVAGQVNEKLFF.

This chain uses TRBV5-5 with TRBJ1-1, with a tentative D call TRBD1 (5 bases). Germline CDR1 is SGHKS and CDR2 is YYEKEE (reference sequence). Trimming cost V 0 bases and J 2 bases, with 8 bases left between them. The CDR3 is made up of 14 amino acids. This chain's CDR3 is CASSLAGTNTEAFF. CDR3 sequence (DNA): TGTGCCAGCAGCTTGGCAGGGACTAACACTGAAGCTTTCTTT.

This clone was counted a single time. The rearrangement links TRBV7-2 to TRBJ2-5; D is ambiguous. Germline CDR1 SGHTA, CDR2 FQGNSA. V lost 5 bases, J lost 1 base, and 5 bases lay in between. The CDR3 extends over 12 amino acids. The CDR3 sequence is CASSPVQETQYF. CDR3 nucleotide sequence: TGTGCCAGCAGCCCCGTCCAAGAGACCCAGTACTTC. Using reference TRBV7-2 and TRBJ2-5 for the parts outside the CDR3, the full variable domain is GAGVSQSPSNKVTEKGKDVELRCDPISGHTALYWYRQSLGQGLEFLIYFQGNSAPDKSGLPSDRFSAERTGGSVSTLTIQRTQQEDSAVYLCASSPVQETQYFGPGTRLLVL.

The CDR3 DNA reads as TGTGCCAGCAGCTCCTTAGCGGTGCAGTTCTTC. It is translated as CASSSLAVQFF. The rearrangement uses TRBV11-3 and TRBJ2-1; D might be TRBD2 (6 bases). The V gene lost 4 bases and the J gene lost 12 bases, with 10 bases spanning the gap. Germline V gene data show CDR1 as SGHNT and CDR2 as YENEEA. CDR3 length: 11 residues.

This chain uses TRBV30 with TRBJ1-3; TRBD1 is a possible D gene (5 bases). Trimming removed 0 bases at V and 2 bases at J, with 8 bases between. Germline CDR1 is GTSNPN and CDR2 is SVGIG (reference sequence). The CDR3 totals 14 residues. The CDR3 nucleotides read TGTGCCTGGAGTGTAGGAGGGGCTGGAAACACCATATATTTT. Translated, it gives CAWSVGGAGNTIYF.

V and J are TRBV12-5 and TRBJ2-5, with 12 positions matching TRBD1. The trim removed 1 base at V and 6 bases at J, leaving 3 bases unmatched. This CDR3 comprises 15 residues. Germline CDR1 and CDR2: LGHNT and FRNRAP. CDR3 coding DNA: TGTGCTAGTGGTTTGGCGGGACAGGGGGCTCAGACCCAGTACTTC. Its protein product is CASGLAGQGAQTQYF. The variable domain in full, with the rest retrieved from reference TRBV12-5 and TRBJ2-5, is DARVTQTPRHKVTEMGQEVTMRCQPILGHNTVFWYRQTMMQGLELLAYFRNRAPLDDSGMPKDRFSAEMPDATLATLKIQPSEPRDSAVYFCASGLAGQGAQTQYFGPGTRLLVL.

The chain recombines TRBV5-5 with TRBJ1-1; 7 nucleotides match TRBD1. The germline V gene encodes CDR1 SGHKS and CDR2 YYEKEE (reference sequence). V lost 3 bases to trimming and J lost 5 bases; unmatched junction nucleotides: 10. The CDR3 totals 15 residues. The CDR3 coding sequence is TGTGCCAGCAGCTCACTCGACAGGGCGGGAACTGAAGCTTTCTTT. It is translated as CASSSLDRAGTEAFF.

This sequence joins TRBV5-4 and TRBJ2-1; perhaps TRBD2 as D (6 bases). V shed 2 bases and J shed 7 bases, with 16 bases lying between them. Germline V CDR1 and CDR2: SGHNT, YYREEE (reference sequence). The CDR3 has 15 residues. CDR3 protein: CASSFSGGAGNEQFF. CDR3 DNA sequence: TGTGCCAGCAGCTTTTCCGGTGGGGCGGGGAATGAGCAGTTCTTC.

V and J are TRBV6-6 and TRBJ2-2; 9 nucleotides align to TRBD2. The ends lost 0 bases at V and 5 bases at J; junction bases unmatched: 4. This CDR3 is 16 amino acids long. Germline V gives CDR1 MNHNY, CDR2 SVGAGI (reference sequence). The CDR3 nucleotides are TGTGCCAGCAGTTACTCGTCTAGCGGGAAAACCGGGGAGCTGTTTTTT. It translates to CASSYSSSGKTGELFF.

In DNA form, the CDR3 reads TGTGCCTGGAGTGGGGGTAGCGGGAGAGAGGGCGAGCAGTACTTC. It is translated as CAWSGGSGREGEQYF. The V and J genes are TRBV30 and TRBJ2-7; 9 positions agree with TRBD2. The CDR3 consists of 15 residues. In germline, CDR1 is GTSNPN, CDR2 SVGIG (reference sequence). Trimming at V came to 1 base and at J to 6 bases, leaving 10 bases not matched to a gene.

J is TRBJ2-7 and V is TRBV5-6; 8 bases map to TRBD1. V trimming: 5 bases; J trimming: 2 bases; junction bases outside the gene matches: 6. CDR3 length: 14 residues. The germline V gene has CDR1 SGHDT and CDR2 YYEEEE. For the CDR3, the DNA is TGTGCCAGCAGTGACAGGGGCCCTCCCTACGAGCAGTACTTC. Its protein is CASSDRGPPYEQYF.

This rearrangement joins TRBV5-1 to TRBJ2-2; the match to TRBD1 covers 7 bases. The CDR3 contains 14 residues. V gave up 4 bases and J gave up 1 base; unmatched junction bases: 1. Germline V lookup: CDR1 SGHRS, CDR2 YFSETQ. CDR3 amino acids: CASSGTVNTGELFF. The CDR3 DNA reads TGCGCCAGCAGCGGGACAGTGAACACCGGGGAGCTGTTTTTT.

This chain uses TRBV18 with TRBJ2-2, with TRBD2 identical over 13 bases. Germline V gives CDR1 KGHSH, CDR2 LQKENI. V lost 3 bases, J lost 6 bases, and 4 bases stayed unmatched. This CDR3 is built from 16 residues. The CDR3 coding sequence is TGTGCCAGCTCACCCCCAGGACTAGCGGGGGCCGGGGAGCTGTTTTTT. This translates into CASSPPGLAGAGELFF.

The chain joins TRBV27 to TRBJ2-4; 12 nucleotides match TRBD2. Germline V CDR1 and CDR2: MNHEY, SMNVEV (reference sequence). V lost 5 bases to trimming and J lost 9 bases; unmatched junction nucleotides: 17. The CDR3 extends over 18 amino acids. CDR3 residues: CASSISNPGLAGDGIQYF. The CDR3 coding sequence is TGTGCCAGCAGTATTTCAAATCCGGGACTAGCGGGTGATGGCATTCAGTACTTC.

This clone was detected only a few times. V usage is TRBV5-6 and J usage is TRBJ1-2; possible D gene TRBD1, 5 bases. This CDR3 is 15 amino acids long. Germline loops: CDR1 SGHDT, CDR2 YYEEEE. Deletions cut 7 bases from V and 2 bases from J, with 18 bases between. CDR3 sequence (DNA): TGTGCCAGCTGTTACCGGGGGATCCAAAACTATGGCTACACCTTC. It codes for CASCYRGIQNYGYTF. Full variable domain (missing parts from reference TRBV5-6 and TRBJ1-2): DAGVTQSPTHLIKTRGQQVTLRCSPKSGHDTVSWYQQALGQGPQFIFQYYEEEERQRGNFPDRFSGHQFPNYSSELNVNALLLGDSALYLCASCYRGIQNYGYTFGSGTRLTVV.